The present TCR beta chain was sequenced within a study of T cells in Graves' hyperthyroidism and ophthalmopathy (dated by TCRdb to about 2019). Background for the entire study: Peripheral blood was sampled at the time of initial diagnosis, prior to any treatment. To identify distinguishing TCR V-J signatures, a discovery cohort of some 99 patients was used, comprising approximately 40 with Graves' ophthalmopathy and about 59 with stable Graves' hyperthyroidism. Prospective prediction of ophthalmopathy was tested in an independent validation cohort of some 20 hyperthyroidism patients and some 17 patients who later progressed to ophthalmopathy. The approximately 100 discovery patients were randomly split 7:3 into training and test sets. Thyroid tissue and blood T-cell repertoires from several Graves' hyperthyroidism patients were also compared in the study. After sampling, hyperthyroidism patients received methimazole starting at 30 mg daily, and ophthalmopathy patients received high-dose intravenous methylprednisolone. The paper describes TCR Vbeta CDR3 sequencing of some 130 peripheral blood samples, made up of some 40 ophthalmopathy patients, 70 to 75 hyperthyroidism patients and about 17 progressor patients. Study-wide conclusions, independent of this receptor: In validation, the model predicted progression to ophthalmopathy with about 71% sensitivity and over 72% specificity, a median of 6.5 months before onset. No statistical method was used to set the sample size in advance, and investigators knew the group allocation. Most expanded thyroid clonotypes (frequency above 0.001) were also found in blood, which suggests that blood repertoires may mirror thyroid immune responses. A 13 V-J signature model separated ophthalmopathy from stable hyperthyroidism, with over 85% sensitivity and roughly 81% specificity in cross-validation and 80%/75% in testing.

Ophthalmopathy patients had moderately to severely active disease, with a Clinical Activity Score of 3 or more, a NOSPECS grade of 4 or more, and a disease duration of less than 3 months. Exclusion was applied to patients with uncontrolled infections, other autoimmune diseases, pregnancy or lactation. Diagnoses were established on the basis of clinical symptoms, serum thyroxine and TRAb, thyroid ultrasound, and orbital computed tomography. PBMCs were separated from under 12 ml of fresh peripheral blood using Ficoll-Paque density gradient centrifugation. Total RNA was extracted with Trizol reagent, and quality was checked on an Agilent 2100 Bioanalyzer. Amplification of TCR beta CDR3 regions was carried out from RNA transcripts. For the first round of RT-PCR on the TCR CDR3, the HTBI primer set was used together with the Qiagen OneStep RT-PCR kit. Libraries were constructed in a second round of multiplex PCR, after which size selection and purification were performed. Libraries were sequenced paired-end with 100 bp reads on an Illumina HiSeq2000. The published analysis was carried out like this. SOAPnuke was used to process the raw data, throwing out any read that contained adapters or uncalled bases, had a mean Phred below 15, or lacked an exact constant-primer or identifier match. High-quality paired reads were merged using COPE v1.2.5, and each unique nucleotide sequence was defined as a clonotype. MiTCR v1.1 was used to align clonotypes to the IMGT TRBV, TRBD and TRBJ reference segments. Only V-J combinations with frequency above 0.0001, covering 99% to 99.2% of repertoires, were analysed. The TCS score was defined as F50 (clonal expansion) divided by E x V (chaos), with BLOSUM62-based TCRdist calculated between CDR3 peptides within each V-J. Welch's t-statistics and random forest reduced 500 to 650 V-J features to about 13, which were used in a naive Bayes classifier (R e1071). TCRdb trimmed the raw reads at Q25, called clones with MiXCR and kept productive beta chains. Duplicate CDR3 protein sequences are folded into a single record with the most common DNA and genes. These V and J calls derive from TCRdb rather than the authors' analysis. In all, the sample holds 400,000 or so distinct CDR3 sequences, and about an eighth of those were seen once. 25% to 30% of the sample is in the top ten clones.

This clonotype appeared many times. Its binding antigen is unknown. No clone much larger than this one lies a single base away; base qualities are absent. This receptor was identified in a man aged 45-65 years with Graves' ophthalmopathy. Material for sequencing was blood.

The base sequence is TGTGCCAGCAGTAAGGGGAGGACAGGGGGTCAGCCCCAGCATTTT. Its product reads: CASSKGRTGGQPQHF. The chain employs TRBV27 and TRBJ1-5; 10 bases in between match TRBD1. V loses 5 bases at its end and J loses 6 bases; junction bases beyond the gene matches: 7. The CDR3 numbers 15 residues from cysteine through phenylalanine. Kept here is only the CDR3 DNA, which spans 45 bases and is read in frame from base 1. The germline V gene (reference sequence) yields MNHEY for CDR1 and SMNVEV for CDR2.